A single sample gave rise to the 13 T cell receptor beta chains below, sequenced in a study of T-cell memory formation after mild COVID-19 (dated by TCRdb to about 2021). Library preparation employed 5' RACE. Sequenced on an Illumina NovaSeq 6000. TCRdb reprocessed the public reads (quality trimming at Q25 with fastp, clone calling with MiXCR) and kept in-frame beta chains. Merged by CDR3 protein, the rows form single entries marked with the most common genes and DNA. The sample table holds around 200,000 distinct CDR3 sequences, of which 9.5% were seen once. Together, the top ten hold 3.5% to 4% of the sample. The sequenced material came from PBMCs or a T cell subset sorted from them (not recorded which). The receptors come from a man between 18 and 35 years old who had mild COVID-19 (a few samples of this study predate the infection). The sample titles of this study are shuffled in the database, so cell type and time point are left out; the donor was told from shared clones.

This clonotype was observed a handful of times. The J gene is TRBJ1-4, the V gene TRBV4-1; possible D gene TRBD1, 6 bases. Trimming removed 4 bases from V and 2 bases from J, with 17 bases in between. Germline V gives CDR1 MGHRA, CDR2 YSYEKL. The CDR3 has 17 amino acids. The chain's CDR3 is CASSLRGGAGTNEKLFF. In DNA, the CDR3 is TGCGCCAGCAGCCTGAGGGGGGGCGCGGGCACTAATGAAAAACTGTTTTTT.

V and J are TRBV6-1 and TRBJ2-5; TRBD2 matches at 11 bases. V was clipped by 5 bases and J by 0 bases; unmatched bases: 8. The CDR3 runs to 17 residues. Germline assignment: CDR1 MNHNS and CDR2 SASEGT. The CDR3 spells CASSSRLAGTYQETQYF. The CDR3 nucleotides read TGTGCCAGCAGTTCCCGACTAGCGGGGACGTACCAAGAGACCCAGTACTTC.

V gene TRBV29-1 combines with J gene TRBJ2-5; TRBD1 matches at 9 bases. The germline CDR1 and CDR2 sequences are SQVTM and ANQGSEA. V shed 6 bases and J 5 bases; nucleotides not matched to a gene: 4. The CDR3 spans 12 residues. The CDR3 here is CSVGQGWETQYF. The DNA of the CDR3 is TGCAGCGTCGGACAGGGGTGGGAGACCCAGTACTTC.

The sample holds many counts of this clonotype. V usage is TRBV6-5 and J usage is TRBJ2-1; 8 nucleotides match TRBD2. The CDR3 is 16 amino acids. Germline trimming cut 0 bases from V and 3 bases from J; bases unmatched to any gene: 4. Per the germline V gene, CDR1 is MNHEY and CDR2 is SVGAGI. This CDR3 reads CASSYSGLAGYNEQFF. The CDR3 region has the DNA TGTGCCAGCAGTTACTCTGGCCTAGCGGGCTACAATGAGCAGTTCTTC.

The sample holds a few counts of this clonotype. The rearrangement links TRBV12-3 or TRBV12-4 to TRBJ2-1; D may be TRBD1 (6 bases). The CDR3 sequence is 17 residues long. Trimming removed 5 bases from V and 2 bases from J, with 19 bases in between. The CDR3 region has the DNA TGTGCCAGCAGTCCTAGTGGACAGCCTCCCCCCTACAATGAGCAGTTCTTC. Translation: CASSPSGQPPPYNEQFF.

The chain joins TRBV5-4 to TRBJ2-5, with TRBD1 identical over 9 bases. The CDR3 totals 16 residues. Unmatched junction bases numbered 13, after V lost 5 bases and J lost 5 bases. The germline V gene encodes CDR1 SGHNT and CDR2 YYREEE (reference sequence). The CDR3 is CASRRATGGEWETQYF. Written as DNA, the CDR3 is TGTGCCAGCAGACGCGCAACAGGGGGCGAATGGGAGACCCAGTACTTC. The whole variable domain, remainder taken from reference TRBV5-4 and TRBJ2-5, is ETGVTQSPTHLIKTRGQQVTLRCSSQSGHNTVSWYQQALGQGPQFIFQYYREEENGRGNFPPRFSGLQFPNYSSELNVNALELDDSALYLCASRRATGGEWETQYFGPGTRLLVL.

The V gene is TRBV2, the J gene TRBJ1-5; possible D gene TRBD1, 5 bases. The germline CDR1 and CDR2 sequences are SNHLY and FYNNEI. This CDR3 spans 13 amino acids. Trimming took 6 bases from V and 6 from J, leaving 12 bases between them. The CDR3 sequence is CASSSGSGQPQHF. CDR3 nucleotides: TGTGCCAGCAGCTCAGGGTCGGGTCAGCCCCAGCATTTT.

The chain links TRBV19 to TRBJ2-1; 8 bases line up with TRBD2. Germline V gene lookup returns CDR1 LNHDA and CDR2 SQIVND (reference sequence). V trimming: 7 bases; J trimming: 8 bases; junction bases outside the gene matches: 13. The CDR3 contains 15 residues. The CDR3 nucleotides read TGTGCCAGTACCGATCCGGGGGGGCCCTTGCATGAGCAGTTCTTC. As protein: CASTDPGGPLHEQFF.

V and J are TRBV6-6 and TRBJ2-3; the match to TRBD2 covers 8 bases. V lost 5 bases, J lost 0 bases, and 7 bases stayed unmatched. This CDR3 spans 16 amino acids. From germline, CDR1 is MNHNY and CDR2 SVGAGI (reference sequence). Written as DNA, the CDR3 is TGTGCCAGCAGTCCTCATAGCGGGGTTAGCACAGATACGCAGTATTTT. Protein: CASSPHSGVSTDTQYF.

Written as DNA, the CDR3 is TGTGCCAGCAGCGGCGGGACAGGGGTCCGCAATGAGCAGTTCTTC. Translated, it gives CASSGGTGVRNEQFF. The chain employs TRBV6-5 and TRBJ2-1, with 10 bases matching TRBD1. Per germline, CDR1 MNHEY and CDR2 SVGAGI. This CDR3 region has 15 residues. The junction had 8 bases not matched to a gene; V was cut back by 6 bases and J by 6 bases.

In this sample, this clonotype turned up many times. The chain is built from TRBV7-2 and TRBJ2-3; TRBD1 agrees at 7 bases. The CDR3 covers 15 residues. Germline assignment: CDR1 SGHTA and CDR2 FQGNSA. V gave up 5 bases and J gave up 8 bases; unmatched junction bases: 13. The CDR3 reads CASSPGDRDSVTQYF. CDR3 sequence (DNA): TGTGCCAGCAGCCCAGGGGACAGAGACTCAGTTACGCAGTATTTT.

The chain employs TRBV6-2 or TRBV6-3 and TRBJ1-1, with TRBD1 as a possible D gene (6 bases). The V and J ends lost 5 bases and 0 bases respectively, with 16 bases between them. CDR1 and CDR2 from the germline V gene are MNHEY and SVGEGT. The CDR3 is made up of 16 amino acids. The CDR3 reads CASSKPGHPMNTEAFF. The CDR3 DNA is TGTGCCAGCAGTAAGCCGGGACACCCCATGAACACTGAAGCTTTCTTT.

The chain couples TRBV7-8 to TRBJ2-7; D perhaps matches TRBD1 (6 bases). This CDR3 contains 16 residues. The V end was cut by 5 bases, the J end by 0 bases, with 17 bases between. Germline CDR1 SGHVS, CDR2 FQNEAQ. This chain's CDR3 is CASSQLAGDISYEQYF. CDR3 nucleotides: TGTGCCAGCAGCCAGCTAGCCGGGGACATCTCCTACGAGCAGTACTTC.